This is a list of T cell receptor beta chains from one sample in a study of CD8 T cells in ankylosing spondylitis. TCRdb reprocessed the 5' RACE reads with MiXCR, giving one entry per CDR3 protein. The sample has 290,000 or so distinct CDR3 sequences, around 21% seen once. Sequencing used blood, either unsorted or a sorted T cell fraction (not recorded which). The receptors stem from a female donor with ankylosing spondylitis or in good health (not recorded which). CDR3s include the opening cysteine and the closing phenylalanine or tryptophan. The D gene is left open where the match is weak. Some rows have no size entry. The others give once, few or many, or a class for an expanded clone.

TRBJ2-3 | many | - | TRBV20-1 | TGCAGTGCTGTAGCCACCACTGCTACTAGCACAGATACGCAGTATTTT | CSAVATTATSTDTQYF
TRBJ2-7 | few | TRBD2 | TRBV7-2 | TGTGCCAGCAGCTTATGGCGGGAGGGGGTCGAGCAGTACTTC | CASSLWREGVEQYF
TRBJ2-7 | few | TRBD2 | TRBV4-1 | TGCGCCAGCAGCCAAGATTTCAGCGGGAATGGCTACGAGCAGTACTTC | CASSQDFSGNGYEQYF
TRBJ2-2 | - | TRBD2 | TRBV5-5 | TGTGCCAGCAGCTTCGTCGGGACTAGTATAACCGGGGAGCTGTTTTTT | CASSFVGTSITGELFF
TRBJ1-2 | - | - | TRBV27 | TGTGCCAGCAGCCCCCTTCGGACGGTATATGGCTACACCTTC | CASSPLRTVYGYTF
TRBJ2-1 | few | TRBD2 | TRBV7-9 | TGTGCCAGCAGCTTCACTAGCGGGAGGGAGCAGTTCTTC | CASSFTSGREQFF
TRBJ2-4 | - | - | TRBV3-1 | TGTGCCAGCAGCCAACCCCCCGGGACGTTAGCCAAAAACATTCAGTACTTC | CASSQPPGTLAKNIQYF
TRBJ2-1 | - | - | TRBV2 | TGTTCCAGCAGTAGCTCGAGTAGCTCCTACAATGAGCAGTTCTTC | CSSSSSSSSYNEQFF
TRBJ2-1 | few | TRBD2 | TRBV20-1 | TGCAGTGCTCCCTCAACCGGGACTAGCGGGATCTATGAGCAGTTCTTC | CSAPSTGTSGIYEQFF
TRBJ2-1 | - | - | TRBV7-2 | TGTGCCAGCAGCCCCGTGGGAGGCTCCTACAATGAGCAGTTCTTC | CASSPVGGSYNEQFF
TRBJ2-2 | many | - | TRBV10-3 | TGTGCCATCAGTGGGCCGGGGGAGACCGGGGAGCTGTTTTTT | CAISGPGETGELFF
TRBJ2-5 | few | TRBD1 | TRBV12-3/TRBV12-4 | TGTGCCAGCACCCGGACAGGGTGGGAGACCCAGTACTTC | CASTRTGWETQYF
TRBJ1-1 | - | - | TRBV6-1 | TGTGCCAGCAGTAAACTTCAGGGGAACACTGAAGCTTTCTTT | CASSKLQGNTEAFF
TRBJ2-5 | few | TRBD1 | TRBV7-2 | TGTGCCAGCAGCAAGGACAGGGGAGGGGAGACCCAGTACTTC | CASSKDRGGETQYF
TRBJ1-1 | - | - | TRBV18 | TGTGCCAGCCCACAACAGGGGAACACTGAAGCTTTCTTT | CASPQQGNTEAFF
TRBJ2-7 | many | TRBD2 | TRBV20-1 | TGCAGTGCTAGCCCCCCGGGAGGCTATCACGAGCAGTACTTC | CSASPPGGYHEQYF
TRBJ1-2 | - | - | TRBV7-9 | TGTGCCAGCAGCCTGGCAGGTCACGGCTACACCTTC | CASSLAGHGYTF
TRBJ1-4 | few | - | TRBV20-1 | TGCAGCCCCCGGCGAGGGGCAGGGGAAAAACTGTTTTTT | CSPRRGAGEKLFF
TRBJ2-7 | - | TRBD1 | TRBV25-1 | TGTGCCAGCAGTGAAAGGCAGGGGGCTGACGAGCAGTACTTC | CASSERQGADEQYF
TRBJ2-5 | few | TRBD2 | TRBV9 | TGTGCCAGCAGCGTTACTAGCGGGTCCCCAGAGACCCAGTACTTC | CASSVTSGSPETQYF
TRBJ2-3 | few | - | TRBV20-1 | TGCAGTGCTAAGGTTGTGGGGGAGGATACGCAGTATTTT | CSAKVVGEDTQYF
TRBJ1-1 | - | - | TRBV12-3/TRBV12-4 | TGTGCCAGCAGTTTAAAGTCAAGCTCTGAAGCTTTCTTT | CASSLKSSSEAFF
TRBJ2-7 | few | TRBD2 | TRBV20-1 | TGCAGTGCCCCCTCCAGCGGGAGATTCTACGAGCAGTACTTC | CSAPSSGRFYEQYF
TRBJ1-5 | many | TRBD1 | TRBV30 | TGTGCCTGGAGCTGGACAGGGAGGAATCAGCCCCAGCATTTT | CAWSWTGRNQPQHF
TRBJ2-1 | - | - | TRBV27 | TGTGCCAGCAGTTTACGGGGGGCCATCTACAATGAGCAGTTCTTC | CASSLRGAIYNEQFF
TRBJ2-3 | - | TRBD1 | TRBV12-3/TRBV12-4 | TGTGCCAGCAGTCGACAGGGGGCAAGCACAGATACGCAGTATTTT | CASSRQGASTDTQYF
TRBJ2-1 | - | TRBD2 | TRBV11-2 | TGTGCCAGCAGCGACCCGGGACTAGCGAACTACAATGAGCAGTTCTTC | CASSDPGLANYNEQFF
TRBJ2-7 | few | - | TRBV5-1 | TGCGCCAGCAGCTTGCCAGGGATCAACGAGCAGTACTTC | CASSLPGINEQYF
TRBJ2-2 | - | - | TRBV10-3 | TGTGCCATCAGTGACATGGGGAACACCGGGGAGCTGTTTTTT | CAISDMGNTGELFF
TRBJ2-7 | - | - | TRBV24-1 | TGTGCCACCAGTGAGGGCGGAACCTACGAGCAGTACTTC | CATSEGGTYEQYF
TRBJ2-5 | once | - | TRBV9 | TGTGCCAGCAGCCCAAAGACCACTCAAGAGACCCAGTACTTC | CASSPKTTQETQYF
TRBJ1-2 | many | TRBD1 | TRBV11-2 | TGTGCCAGCAGCCTACAGGGGGCGGATGGCTACACCTTC | CASSLQGADGYTF
TRBJ2-7 | - | - | TRBV7-9 | TGTGCCAGCAGCCGGCGAGGCGAGCAGTACTTC | CASSRRGEQYF
TRBJ2-1 | - | - | TRBV2 | TGTGCCAGCAGCTGGCGGGGACCCTCCTACAATGAGCAGTTCTTC | CASSWRGPSYNEQFF
TRBJ2-7 | many | TRBD1 | TRBV29-1 | TGCAGCGTTGAAGAGACGCTACGGGGACAGCCCTACGAGCAGTACTTC | CSVEETLRGQPYEQYF
TRBJ2-1 | many | - | TRBV20-1 | TGCAGTGCTAGACAGGCGAGCCTGAACTACAATGAGCAGTTCTTC | CSARQASLNYNEQFF
TRBJ1-1 | few | - | TRBV18 | TGTGCCAGCTCCCGGGGGGCTGGTATCACTGAAGCTTTCTTT | CASSRGAGITEAFF
TRBJ2-7 | - | TRBD2 | TRBV18 | TGTGCCAGCTCACCACCTACGAGCGGGAGACCCTACGAGCAGTACTTC | CASSPPTSGRPYEQYF
TRBJ2-1 | - | - | TRBV20-1 | TGCAGTGCTAGAGACCATAGCGGTAGCTCCTACAATGAGCAGTTCTTC | CSARDHSGSSYNEQFF
TRBJ2-1 | - | TRBD2 | TRBV9 | TGTGCCAGCAGCACGCCGGGGGGAGGGGAGCAGTTCTTC | CASSTPGGGEQFF
TRBJ2-2 | few | - | TRBV15 | TGTGCCACCAGCAGGGGTGGTCACACCGGGGAGCTGTTTTTT | CATSRGGHTGELFF
TRBJ1-2 | - | - | TRBV27 | TGTGCCAGCAGGCGGACGGGGTATGGCTACACCTTC | CASRRTGYGYTF
TRBJ2-3 | - | - | TRBV2 | TGTGCCAGCAGCGAAACAAGGGATACGCAGTATTTT | CASSETRDTQYF
TRBJ2-5 | once | - | TRBV20-1 | TGCAGTGCTAGAGATAGAGGCCGGACTCGGGAGACCCAGTACTTC | CSARDRGRTRETQYF
TRBJ2-3 | few | - | TRBV12-3/TRBV12-4 | TGTGCCAGCAGTTCCTCCCTTAGCGGATACACAGATACGCAGTATTTT | CASSSSLSGYTDTQYF
TRBJ2-2 | - | - | TRBV3-1 | TGTGCCAGCAGCCAAGATAGCGGTTACACCGGGGAGCTGTTTTTT | CASSQDSGYTGELFF
TRBJ1-1 | - | - | TRBV29-1 | TGCAGCGTTGAGACGGGGGAATGGAGCCTCTTT | CSVETGEWSLF
TRBJ2-1 | few | - | TRBV7-2 | TGTGCCAGCAGCTCCCAAGCCACCTCCGAGGAGCAGTTCTTC | CASSSQATSEEQFF
TRBJ2-7 | few | TRBD2 | TRBV7-2 | TGTGCCAGCAGCTCCCACCTAGCGAGCGGGAGAGTCTACGAGCAGTACTTC | CASSSHLASGRVYEQYF
TRBJ1-2 | many | - | TRBV29-1 | TGCAGCGTTGGCACGGGGGCCAACTATGGCTACACCTTC | CSVGTGANYGYTF
TRBJ2-7 | - | TRBD1 | TRBV12-3/TRBV12-4 | TGTGCCAGCAGGGGATCCGGGACAGAACACTACGAGCAGTACTTC | CASRGSGTEHYEQYF
TRBJ2-7 | - | - | TRBV27 | TGTGCCACCGGACTGCAGCCTTCCTACGAGCAGTACTTC | CATGLQPSYEQYF
TRBJ1-2 | - | - | TRBV4-3 | TGCGCCAGCAGCCAAGGGCTTGGGACTCACTATGGCTACACCTTC | CASSQGLGTHYGYTF
TRBJ2-1 | - | - | TRBV7-9 | TGTGCCAGCAGCTCCACTAAGGGCGGCTCCTACAATGAGCAGTTCTTC | CASSSTKGGSYNEQFF
TRBJ1-3 | - | - | TRBV12-3/TRBV12-4 | TGTGCCAGCAGTTTTTCGGGGAGGGCTCGCGGAAACACCATATATTTT | CASSFSGRARGNTIYF